This TCR beta chain was captured in a study of blood T cells in healthy people across ages. In regard to this clonotype: As yet, its antigen is unknown.

A sample-barcoded 5' primer and a J-beta primer mix were used in a second PCR of roughly 7 to 11 cycles. Every sample produced at least 2.5 million CDR3-containing paired-end reads. TCRdb reprocessed the 5' RACE reads via MiXCR and lists one record per CDR3 protein. The repertoire holds 1,300,000 or so distinct CDR3 sequences, with approximately 59% as singletons. General study points: A conclusive naive versus antigen-experienced comparison was prevented by the unsorted PBMCs.

This TCR derives from a man aged 18-30 years in good health. Sequenced material: blood.

CDR3 DNA: TGTGCCAGCAGCTTAGAGGCCCCGGGACTAGCATCCAATGAGCAGTTCTTC. It codes for CASSLEAPGLASNEQFF. V gene TRBV11-2 combines with J gene TRBJ2-1, with 9 bases matching TRBD2. The germline CDR1 and CDR2 sequences are SGHAT and FQNNGV. V gave up 0 bases and J gave up 6 bases; unmatched junction bases: 9. This CDR3 contains 17 residues.